The TCR beta chain under discussion was sequenced for a study of blood T cells in healthy people across ages (dated by TCRdb to the mid-2010s). About the full investigation: In model experiments, roughly one uniquely barcoded TCR beta cDNA molecule per two T cells was captured by template switching. The study measured age-related changes in TCR beta repertoire diversity using deep sequencing normalized with unique cDNA molecular identifiers. Donors were grouped into four age groups: young (average approximately 15 years), middle-aged (approximately 41), aged (around 60) and long-lived (approximately 78). Donors of different ages were randomly distributed across sequencing lanes to avoid experimental bias. The study analyzed two additional independent replicas of 1 million unique cDNA reads from the same blood draw for two donors, one aged 18 to 29 and one aged 80 or older.

CDR3 length: 14 amino acids, cysteine to phenylalanine. Just the 42-base CDR3 DNA is kept, in frame starting at base 1. Trimming at the junction amounts to 0 bases on V and 5 bases on J, and the germline ends lie 11 bases apart. CDR1 and CDR2 were assigned from the germline V gene as MGHRA and YSYEKL. Systemically healthy Caucasian individuals from Russia, around 39 in total and aged roughly 6 to 100 years, were included as donors. Around 10 milliliters of peripheral blood were drawn from each donor into EDTA-treated Vacutainer tubes. Ficoll-Paque density-gradient centrifugation was used to isolate PBMCs, with at least 6.5 million per sample. Total RNA was extracted from PBMCs with Trizol reagent, with at least 5.5 micrograms obtained per sample. Naive CD45RAhigh/CD27high T cell percentages were measured by flow cytometry on a PBMC aliquot from every donor. Library construction relied on 5' RACE. Sequencing took place on an Illumina HiSeq 2500. A second PCR of about 7 to 12 cycles was performed with a sample-barcoded 5' primer and a J-beta primer mix. Each TCR beta cDNA molecule received a unique molecular identifier from a template-switch 5' adaptor carrying 12 random nucleotides. Each sample yielded at least 3 million CDR3-containing paired-end reads. All of the RNA was converted into first-strand cDNA using the Mint cDNA synthesis kit, with a TRBC-specific oligonucleotide serving as the primer. Following uracil-DNA glycosylase treatment, all cDNA underwent a first 18-cycle PCR with the universal primers M1SS and BC2_uni_R. The original methods were these. Each sample was normalized by randomly selecting 1 million high-quality reads, each carrying a distinct molecular identifier. Instead of being binned into consensus sequences, reads that shared molecular identifiers were thrown out. MiTCR, with a Q25 quality threshold and the strictest error-elimination algorithm, was used for CDR3 identification, clonotype clustering and error correction. Lower-bound total TCR beta diversity was estimated with a nonparametric unseen species model using Euler transformation. The public reads were run again by TCRdb, first through fastp at Q25 and then through MiXCR, and only productive beta chains were kept. Each record represents a unique CDR3 protein, reported with the most common genes and DNA among its rows. These V and J calls originate from TCRdb's pipeline instead of the authors' own analysis. This sample lists about 1.5 million distinct CDR3 sequences; roughly 45% were detected once. Jointly, the top ten make up around 8% of the sample.

General findings and caveats noted by the study authors: Estimates of total diversity based on one million sequenced T cells were considered lower bounds and underestimates. Since profiling was done on bulk unsorted PBMCs, naive and antigen-experienced compartments could not be conclusively compared. Observed TCR beta diversity per million T cells fell roughly linearly with age, and a significant reduction was already apparent by age roughly 40. Because the CMV infection status of the donors was unknown, age-related changes in expanded clonotypes may potentially have been confounded. The percentage of naive T cells measured by flow cytometry correlated strongly with observed TCR beta diversity. Compared with the aged group, the long-lived group had more naive CD4+ T cells, fewer expanded clones and increased TCR diversity, a pattern suggesting age selection.

About this clonotype itself: The clone's antigen remains unknown. Per-base qualities were not stored, and no clone one base away is much larger.

The sample consisted of blood. This sequence was found in a woman under 30 in good health. This chain joins TRBV4-1 to TRBJ2-7; possibly the D gene is TRBD2, per 6 matching bases. The DNA sequence follows: TGCGCCAGCAGCCAAGAACGTTGGGGGGACGAGCAGTACTTC. It translates to CASSQERWGDEQYF.